This TCR beta chain was profiled in a study of blood T cell repertoires in COVID-19. Study details: Both acute and convalescent COVID-19 samples were obtained from the United States, Italy and Spain.

Clones were sequenced by immunoSEQ multiplex PCR, and TCRdb holds only the in-frame ones, with some missing. This table has about 83,000 clones, roughly nine tenths appearing once. The CDR3 runs to 13 residues. Germline CDR1 is MRHNA and CDR2 is SNTAGT. After removal of 5 bases from V and 8 bases from J, the junction contained 6 bases not matched to a gene. This chain connects TRBV6-4 to TRBJ1-2; TRBD1 agrees at 9 bases. The sequence came from a woman aged 45-59 years with active or convalescent COVID-19. What was sequenced was peripheral blood. CDR3 sequence reads: CASSPGTGFGYTF. CDR3 sequence (DNA): TGTGCCAGCAGTCCCGGGACAGGGTTCGGCTACACCTTC.